This passage covers 9 T cell receptor beta chains from one sample sequenced in a study of post-analysis software for immune sequencing data. General study points: In patients, TRBV5-6, TRBV5-1 and TRBV20-1 belonged to five or six TRBV segments found more frequently than in controls.

Their antigen targets remain unknown. Built from TCR beta cDNA, the libraries had unique molecular identifiers in them. TCRdb reprocessed the PCR reads via MiXCR and lists one record per CDR3 protein. The sample records hundreds of thousands of distinct CDR3 sequences, 53% being singletons. The material sequenced was blood. The source is a girl aged 10-17 years with multiple sclerosis.

The rearrangement uses TRBV11-1 and TRBJ2-7; 11 positions agree with TRBD2. Unmatched junction bases numbered 21, after V lost 5 bases and J lost 0 bases. CDR3 size: 21 residues. Germline V lookup: CDR1 SGHAT, CDR2 FQDESV (reference sequence). The CDR3 coding sequence is TGTGCCAGCAGCCGTAAGTTTGGCGGGACTAGCGGCCTTGGGGCCTCCTACGAGCAGTACTTC. Its protein product is CASSRKFGGTSGLGASYEQYF.

This clonotype was observed a handful of times. The rearrangement uses TRBV10-3 and TRBJ2-6, with 8 nucleotides matching TRBD2. V lost 6 bases and J lost 7; bases outside the gene matches: 8. CDR1 is ENHRY and CDR2 is SYGVKD in the germline V gene. The CDR3 loop spans 15 amino acids. The CDR3 DNA reads TGTGCCATCAGGCGGGGGGCAGCAGGAGCCAACGTCCTGACTTTC. It codes for CAIRRGAAGANVLTF.

Only a few counts were recorded for this clonotype. The chain joins TRBV4-1 to TRBJ2-5, with 9 bases aligning to TRBD2. CDR1 and CDR2 (germline): MGHRA, YSYEKL. The CDR3 spans 14 residues. The trim removed 0 bases at V and 11 bases at J, leaving 7 bases unmatched. DNA for the CDR3: TGCGCCAGCAGCCAAGATGAGCTCGCGGGAGGGCAGTACTTC. Encoded protein: CASSQDELAGGQYF.

The chain carries TRBV5-1 and TRBJ2-3; no clear D gene. This CDR3 contains 15 residues. The V end was cut by 3 bases, the J end by 4 bases, with 15 bases between. Germline lookup yields CDR1 SGHRS and CDR2 YFSETQ. For the CDR3, the DNA is TGCGCCAGCAGCTCAAGGGAAATTAGTGCAGATACGCAGTATTTT. Protein sequence: CASSSREISADTQYF.

The chain employs TRBV7-8 and TRBJ1-1, with D maybe TRBD1 (6 bases). V lost 2 bases to trimming and J lost 4 bases, with 14 bases between them. Germline loops: CDR1 SGHVS, CDR2 FQNEAQ. This CDR3 is built from 15 residues. CDR3 region: CASSLTMGGGTEAFF. CDR3 bases: TGTGCCAGCAGCTTAACCATGGGGGGCGGCACTGAAGCTTTCTTT. Full variable domain (outside the CDR3, taken from reference TRBV7-8 and TRBJ1-1): GAGVSQSPRYKVAKRGQDVALRCDPISGHVSLFWYQQALGQGPEFLTYFQNEAQLDKSGLPSDRFFAERPEGSVSTLKIQRTQQEDSAVYLCASSLTMGGGTEAFFGQGTRLTVV.

The V and J genes are TRBV5-1 and TRBJ2-3; the D call may be TRBD1 or TRBD2 (6 bases each). The CDR3 spans 15 residues. The ends were cut back, 4 bases at V and 6 bases at J, with 18 bases in the middle. Germline values: CDR1 SGHRS, CDR2 YFSETQ. DNA for the CDR3: TGCGCCAGCAGCGACCCTGGTGGGGGGCTCGATACGCAGTATTTT. Translated, it gives CASSDPGGGLDTQYF.

There are a few counts of this clonotype. The genes are TRBV6-6 and TRBJ2-1, with TRBD2 matching 9 bases. This CDR3 contains 17 residues. V was clipped by 0 bases and J by 7 bases; unmatched bases: 10. Germline values: CDR1 MNHNY, CDR2 SVGAGI (reference sequence). The CDR3 sequence: CASSYSFSGSTLNEQFF. CDR3 coding DNA: TGTGCCAGCAGTTACTCATTTAGCGGGAGTACTCTGAATGAGCAGTTCTTC.

This clonotype was seen more than once but under ten times. This chain joins TRBV11-2 and TRBJ2-1, with 8 bases identical to TRBD2. The V segment lost 2 bases and the J segment 1 base; nucleotides outside the gene matches: 4. The CDR3 is made up of 16 amino acids. The germline CDR1 and CDR2 sequences are SGHAT and FQNNGV. The CDR3 is CASSLSGGASYNEQFF. The CDR3 DNA sequence: TGTGCCAGCAGCTTATCCGGGGGGGCGTCCTACAATGAGCAGTTCTTC. The full variable domain, with the rest looked up from reference TRBV11-2 and TRBJ2-1, is EAGVAQSPRYKIIEKRQSVAFWCNPISGHATLYWYQQILGQGPKLLIQFQNNGVVDDSQLPKDRFSAERLKGVDSTLKIQPAKLEDSAVYLCASSLSGGASYNEQFFGPGTRLTVL.

The V call is TRBV29-1, the J call TRBJ2-1; 13 bases fit TRBD2. Germline lookup yields CDR1 SQVTM and CDR2 ANQGSEA. Trimming cost V 1 base and J 9 bases; bases outside gene matches: 6. The CDR3 is 15 residues long. CDR3 in DNA: TGCAGCGTTGAAGGGACTAGCGGGAGAGCAGTTGAGCAGTTCTTC. The encoded protein is CSVEGTSGRAVEQFF.